This T cell receptor beta chain was sequenced during a study of CD8 T cells in ankylosing spondylitis. About this clonotype: The antigen remains undetermined.

Study results and limitations: Within matched ankylosing spondylitis synovial fluid, disease-linked clones were reportedly significantly enriched. There was a TCR beta motif, made of several highly homologous variants, that appeared characteristic of ankylosing spondylitis blood. Earlier studies detected some motif variants in reactive arthritis synovial fluid and blood.

As the method for making TCR beta libraries, quantitative 5'-RACE with molecular barcodes was used. Each CDR3 protein gets one entry after TCRdb re-called the 5' RACE reads with MiXCR. Counted here are 200,000 to 250,000 distinct CDR3 sequences, around 19% occurring once; the ten biggest clones make up about 42%. Trimming took off 3 bases at V and 0 bases at J, with 9 bases between the two ends. The V gene's germline CDR1 is LGHNA and CDR2 YNFKEQ. The CDR3 is 15 amino acids. The sample consisted of blood, either unsorted or a sorted T cell fraction (not recorded which). The sequence was collected from a male donor with ankylosing spondylitis. V gene TRBV4-2 combines with J gene TRBJ1-5; D gene uncertain. CDR3 nucleotides: TGTGCCAGCAGCCAGTACTTGGATAGCAATCAGCCCCAGCATTTT. It translates to CASSQYLDSNQPQHF.